The clone carrying this T cell receptor (beta chain) has ten or more counts. This entry belongs to a study of Graves' ophthalmopathy and Graves' hyperthyroidism. Investigators amplified TCR beta CDR3 regions from RNA transcripts. An opening RT-PCR round employed HTBI primers and preceded a second-round multiplex PCR. Each CDR3 protein is one row after TCRdb ran MiXCR on the multiplex PCR reads. The sample shows a few hundred thousand distinct CDR3 sequences, roughly 15% of them seen only once. CDR1 is SGHTA, CDR2 FQGNSA, per germline. This CDR3 has 14 residues. Trimming removed 0 bases at V and 1 base at J, with 6 bases between.

This receptor was identified in an adult woman with stable Graves' hyperthyroidism. The chain links TRBV7-2 to TRBJ2-5; D is unresolved. The sequenced material came from peripheral blood. CDR3 sequence: CASSLASTQETQYF. Written as DNA, the CDR3 is TGTGCCAGCAGCTTAGCCTCTACCCAAGAGACCCAGTACTTC.